What follows describes a single TCR beta chain. The entry originates in a study of blood T cell repertoires in COVID-19. The CDR3 has 14 residues. The V gene end was trimmed by 4 bases and the J gene end by 5 bases; junction bases not matched to a gene: 5. Germline CDR1 is SGHVS and CDR2 is FQNEAQ. Libraries were prepared by immunoSEQ multiplex PCR; TCRdb keeps only in-frame clonotypes and omits some of them. The table shows 180,000 or so clones, with just under 85% occurring only once. Sequencing was carried out using peripheral blood. The chain employs TRBV7-8 and TRBJ2-7; 10 bases map to TRBD1. The sequence came from a man aged 35-49 years who had recovered from COVID-19. The CDR3 here is CASSSHGQGDEQYF. The CDR3 coding sequence is TGTGCCAGCAGCTCCCACGGACAGGGGGACGAGCAGTACTTC.